What follows is one T cell receptor beta chain and its context. What it binds is not known. The junction departs from the called germline gene at one end, perhaps through a read error. The data originate from a study of T cells in Graves' hyperthyroidism and ophthalmopathy. CDR3 length: 15 residues. Germline V gene lookup returns CDR1 MNHNS and CDR2 SASEGT. Over 18 months, lack of ophthalmopathy progression marked Graves' hyperthyroidism as stable. There were TCR beta CDR3 regions amplified from RNA transcripts. TCR CDR3 underwent first-round RT-PCR with the HTBI primer set. From the multiplex PCR reads, TCRdb called clonotypes with MiXCR, one entry per CDR3 protein. The sample contains under 800,000 distinct CDR3 sequences, 14% of which appear only once. The study, taken as a whole, reports: Blood also showed most of the thyroid clonotypes that were expanded above 0.001.

The sequenced material came from blood. The rearrangement uses TRBV6-1 and TRBJ1-5, with 8 bases identical to TRBD1. This clonotype was sampled from a young woman with Graves' hyperthyroidism. The CDR3 here is CASSVSGGRNQPQHF. For the CDR3, the DNA is TGTGCCAGCAGTGTTTCAGGGGGCCGCAACCAGCCCCAGCATTTT.